Reported below is one T cell receptor (beta chain). The data were taken from a study of blood T cells in healthy people across ages. Through a sample-barcoded 5' primer and a J-beta primer mix, a second PCR was run for roughly 7 to 12 cycles. Every sample gave at least 2.5 million paired-end reads containing CDR3. TCRdb independently ran MiXCR on the 5' RACE reads; one entry per CDR3 protein. This repertoire shows roughly 800,000 distinct CDR3 sequences, more than 25% found once; its top ten account for 2.5% to 3.5%. Another study also made use of these data, one on T cells of mothers and their children.

The sequence came from a boy younger than 18 in good health. Material: blood.

The chain's CDR3 is CASSPGLAGGLRYEQYF. CDR3 DNA sequence: TGTGCCAGCAGCCCGGGACTAGCGGGGGGCCTCCGCTACGAGCAGTACTTC. V is TRBV7-6 and J is TRBJ2-5, with TRBD2 identical over 15 bases. The assigned J gene may be wrong: the sequence end matches TRBJ2-7 better. Germline CDR1 SGHVS, CDR2 FNYEAQ. This CDR3 comprises 17 residues.